This T cell receptor (beta chain) was sequenced for a study of cytomegalovirus exposure and HLA in healthy donors. Study conclusions and caveats: Cytomegalovirus association was assigned to more than 150 TCR beta chains.

CDR3 size: 15 residues. Germline V gene data show CDR1 as SGHTA and CDR2 as FQGTGA. J was trimmed by 4 bases and V by 1 base; bases with no gene match: 0. In this sample, this clone turned up once. The antigen is undetermined. The method was immunoSEQ multiplex PCR; TCRdb's version includes in-frame clones alone and lacks a portion of them. The sample yields fewer than 100,000 clones, about 93% seen once. The sample comprised PBMCs. The J gene is TRBJ2-1, the V gene TRBV7-3, with 11 positions matching TRBD2. This clonotype was sampled from a woman younger than 30 in good health and CMV-seronegative. The CDR3 sequence: CASSLIAGGYNEQFF. The CDR3 nucleotides read TGTGCCAGCAGCTTAATAGCGGGAGGGTACAATGAGCAGTTCTTC.